This T cell receptor beta chain is drawn from a study of vaccination and CD4 T cells after COVID-19. Sequencing of the DNA from cultured CD4+ T cells was carried out with the Oncomine TCR Beta short-read assay. CD4+ T cells were cultured, and genomic DNA was extracted from them. TCRdb itself ran the PCR reads through MiXCR, one entry per CDR3 protein. Of roughly 15,000 distinct CDR3 sequences listed, around 58% are singletons. CDR3 length equals 12 residues. V was cut by 3 bases and J by 4 bases, with 6 bases left in between. As regards this clonotype: Its specificity is not known.

Treatment noted: 10-day PBMC culture with coronavirus spike peptide pools or control peptides (ViraFEST assay). Each well received around 1.8 million PBMCs, cultured with roughly 9.4 IU/ml IL-2 and 9 to 10 ug/ml peptide pools. Half of the medium was exchanged for fresh IL-2 medium, first on day 3 and then on day 7. The chain links TRBV12-3 or TRBV12-4 to TRBJ1-2; no firm D call. The receptor was isolated from a human donor who had recovered from COVID-19. The material sequenced was CD4+ T cells from blood, cultured in vitro. This CDR3 is CASSLGSYGYTF. CDR3 nucleotide sequence: TGTGCCAGCAGTTTGGGCAGCTATGGCTACACCTTC.